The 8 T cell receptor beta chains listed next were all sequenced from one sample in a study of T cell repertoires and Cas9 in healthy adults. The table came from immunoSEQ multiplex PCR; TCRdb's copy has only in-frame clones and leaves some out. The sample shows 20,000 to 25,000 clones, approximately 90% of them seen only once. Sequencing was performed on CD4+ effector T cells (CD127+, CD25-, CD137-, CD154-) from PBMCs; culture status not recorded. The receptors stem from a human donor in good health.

The CDR3 protein is CATSSARVGGLKKETQYF. The DNA for the CDR3 is TGTGCCACCAGCAGCGCCCGGGTGGGGGGGCTTAAAAAAGAGACCCAGTACTTC. This sequence joins TRBV15 and TRBJ2-5, with D perhaps matching TRBD2 (7 bases). V lost 3 bases and J 3 bases, leaving 23 bases between the germline ends. Germline lookup yields CDR1 LNHNV and CDR2 YYDKDF (reference sequence). The CDR3 runs 18 residues.

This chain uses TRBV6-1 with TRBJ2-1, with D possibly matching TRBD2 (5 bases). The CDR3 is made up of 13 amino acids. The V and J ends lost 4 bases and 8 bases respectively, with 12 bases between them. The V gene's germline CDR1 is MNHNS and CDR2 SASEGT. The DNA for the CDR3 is TGTGCCAGCAGTGCGGACCGGAGGTATGAGCAGTTCTTC. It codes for CASSADRRYEQFF.

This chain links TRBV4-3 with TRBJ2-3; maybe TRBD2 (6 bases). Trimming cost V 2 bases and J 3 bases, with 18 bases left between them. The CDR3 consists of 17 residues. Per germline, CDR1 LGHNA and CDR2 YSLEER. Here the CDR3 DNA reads TGCGCCAGCAGCCAACACCAGATACGGGAGTCGACAGATACGCAGTATTTT. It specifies CASSQHQIRESTDTQYF.

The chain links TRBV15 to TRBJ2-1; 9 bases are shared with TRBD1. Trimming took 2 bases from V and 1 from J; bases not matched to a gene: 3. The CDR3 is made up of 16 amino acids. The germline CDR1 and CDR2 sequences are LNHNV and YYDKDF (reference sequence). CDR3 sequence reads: CATSRLTGGSYNEQFF. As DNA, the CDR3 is TGTGCCACCAGCAGATTGACAGGGGGATCCTACAATGAGCAGTTCTTC.

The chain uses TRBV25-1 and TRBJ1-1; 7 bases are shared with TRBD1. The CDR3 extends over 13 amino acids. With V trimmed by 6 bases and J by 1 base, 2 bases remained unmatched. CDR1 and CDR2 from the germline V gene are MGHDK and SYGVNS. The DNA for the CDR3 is TGTGCCAGCAGCTGGGACAGGAACACTGAAGCTTTCTTT. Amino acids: CASSWDRNTEAFF.

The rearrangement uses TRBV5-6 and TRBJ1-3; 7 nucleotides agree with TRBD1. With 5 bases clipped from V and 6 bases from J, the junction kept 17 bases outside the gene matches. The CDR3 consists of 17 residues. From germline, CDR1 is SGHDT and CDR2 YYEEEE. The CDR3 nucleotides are TGTGCCAGCAGACCGACAGGGTCAGCTCAGGATTCAAACACCATATATTTT. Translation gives CASRPTGSAQDSNTIYF.

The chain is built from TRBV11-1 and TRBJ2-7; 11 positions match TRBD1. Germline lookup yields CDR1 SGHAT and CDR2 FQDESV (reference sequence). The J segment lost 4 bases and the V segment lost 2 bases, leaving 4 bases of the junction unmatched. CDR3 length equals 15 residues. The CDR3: CASSLLGTGGYEQYF. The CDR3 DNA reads TGTGCCAGCAGCTTACTTGGGACAGGGGGGTACGAGCAGTACTTC.

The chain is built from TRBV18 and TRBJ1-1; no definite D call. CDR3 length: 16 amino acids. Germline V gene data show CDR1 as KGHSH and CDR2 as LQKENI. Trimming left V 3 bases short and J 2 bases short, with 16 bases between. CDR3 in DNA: TGTGCCAGCTCACCCGATCTCGGCCCCCCAAACACTGAAGCTTTCTTT. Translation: CASSPDLGPPNTEAFF. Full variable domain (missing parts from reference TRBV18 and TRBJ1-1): NAGVMQNPRHLVRRRGQEARLRCSPMKGHSHVYWYRQLPEEGLKFMVYLQKENIIDESGMPKERFSAEFPKEGPSILRIQQVVRGDSAAYFCASSPDLGPPNTEAFFGQGTRLTVV.